This T cell receptor (beta chain) derives from a study of blood T cells in healthy people across ages. This clonotype was observed a few times. What it binds is unknown. The study, taken as a whole, reports: A strong correlation between TCR beta diversity and naive T cell percentage was seen. In long-lived donors, naive CD4+ cell counts and diversity exceeded those of aged donors. Changes seen in expanded clonotypes were possibly confounded by donor CMV status left unknown.

V was clipped by 5 bases and J by 4 bases, with 14 bases between them. The CDR3 runs 15 residues. Primers used in a second PCR of about 6 to 11 cycles were a sample-barcoded 5' primer and a J-beta primer mix. TCRdb re-derived calls from the 5' RACE reads in MiXCR, one entry per CDR3 protein. The table lists around 990,000 distinct CDR3 sequences, roughly two fifths of them singletons. Sequencing used blood. V usage is TRBV12-3 or TRBV12-4 and J usage is TRBJ2-2, with a possible D match to TRBD1 (7 bases). This receptor was identified in a man aged 18 to 35 in good health. CDR3 protein: CASSPSGGTTGELFF. The DNA for the CDR3 is TGTGCCAGCAGTCCTTCAGGGGGGACCACCGGGGAGCTGTTTTTT.